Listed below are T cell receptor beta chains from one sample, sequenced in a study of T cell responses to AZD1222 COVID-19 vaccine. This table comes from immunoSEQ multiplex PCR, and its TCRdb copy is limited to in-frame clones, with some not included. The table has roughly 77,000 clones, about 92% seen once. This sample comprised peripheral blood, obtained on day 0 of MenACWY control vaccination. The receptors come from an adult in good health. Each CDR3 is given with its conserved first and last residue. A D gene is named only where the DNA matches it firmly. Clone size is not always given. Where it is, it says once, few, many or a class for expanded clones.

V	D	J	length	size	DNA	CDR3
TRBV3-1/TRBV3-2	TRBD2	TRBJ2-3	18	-	TGTGCCAGCAGCCATACTAGCGGGGGGGCCGTTGGAGCAGATACGCAGTATTTT	CASSHTSGGAVGADTQYF
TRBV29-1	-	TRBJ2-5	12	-	TGCAGCGTTGTTGCCCATCAAGAGACCCAGTACTTC	CSVVAHQETQYF
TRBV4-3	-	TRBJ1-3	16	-	TGCGCCAGCAGCCAAGATACAGGGCGCACTGGAAACACCATATATTTT	CASSQDTGRTGNTIYF
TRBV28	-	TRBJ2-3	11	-	TGTGCCAGAAGGAGTGGGGGTACGCAGTATTTT	CARRSGGTQYF
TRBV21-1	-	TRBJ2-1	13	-	TGTGCCAGCATGAGCAGAAGGGACAATGAGCAGTTCTTC	CASMSRRDNEQFF
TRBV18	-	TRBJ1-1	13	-	TGTGCCAGCTCACCACCGGCCCGTATTGAAGCTTTCTTT	CASSPPARIEAFF
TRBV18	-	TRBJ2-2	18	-	TGTGCCAGCTCACCAACCGGATCCGGGGTTCAGAACACCGGGGAGCTGTTTTTT	CASSPTGSGVQNTGELFF
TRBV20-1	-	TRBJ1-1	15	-	TGCAGTGCTAGTAGTCCTGGCAGCGCGAACACTGAAGCTTTCTTT	CSASSPGSANTEAFF
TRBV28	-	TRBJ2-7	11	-	TGTGCCAGCAGTTTCGGCTACGAGCAGTACTTC	CASSFGYEQYF
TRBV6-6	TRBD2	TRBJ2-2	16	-	TGTGCCAGCAGTGCCAGTACTAGCGGAGGCACCGGGGAGCTGTTTTTT	CASSASTSGGTGELFF
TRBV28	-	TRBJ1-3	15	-	TGTGCCAGCAGTTTTTTTTTCAGGGACGGAAACACCATATATTTT	CASSFFFRDGNTIYF
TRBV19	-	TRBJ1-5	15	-	TGTGCCAGTAGTATAGTTTCAGGGTCGGATCAGCCCCAGCATTTT	CASSIVSGSDQPQHF
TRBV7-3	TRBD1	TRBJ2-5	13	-	TGTGCCAGCAGCCGAGGGACAGAGGAGACCCAGTACTTC	CASSRGTEETQYF
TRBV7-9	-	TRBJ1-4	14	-	TGTGCCAGCAGCTTCGCAAGGGGAGATGAAAAACTGTTTTTT	CASSFARGDEKLFF
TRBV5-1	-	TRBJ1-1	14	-	TGCGCCAGCAGCCCTTTACAGGGAAACACTGAAGCTTTCTTT	CASSPLQGNTEAFF
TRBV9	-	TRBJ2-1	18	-	TGTGCCAGCAGCGTAGAACCCCAAACTAGCCTCTCCTACAATGAGCAGTTCTTC	CASSVEPQTSLSYNEQFF
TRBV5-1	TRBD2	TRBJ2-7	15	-	TGCGCCAGCAGCTTGGAGGGCGGGAGAGGGAACGAGCAGTACTTC	CASSLEGGRGNEQYF
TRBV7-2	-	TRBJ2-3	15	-	TGTGCCAGCAGCCGGACTCGGTTTAGCACAGATACGCAGTATTTT	CASSRTRFSTDTQYF
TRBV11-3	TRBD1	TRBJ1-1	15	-	TGTGCCAGCAGCTTAGGACAGGGGCTGAACACTGAAGCTTTCTTT	CASSLGQGLNTEAFF
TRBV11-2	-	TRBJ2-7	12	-	TGTGCCAGCACCCCGACTCCTTACGAGCAGTACTTC	CASTPTPYEQYF
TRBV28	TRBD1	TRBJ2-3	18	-	TGTGCCAGCAGTTTAACACCCCTCACAGGGGTGGGCACAGATACGCAGTATTTT	CASSLTPLTGVGTDTQYF
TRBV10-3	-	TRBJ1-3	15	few	TGTGCCATCAGTGACAGCCGAAGCTCTGGAAACACCATATATTTT	CAISDSRSSGNTIYF
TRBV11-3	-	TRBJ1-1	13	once	TGTGCCAGCAGCTTTGGAGTGAAGACTGAAGCTTTCTTT	CASSFGVKTEAFF
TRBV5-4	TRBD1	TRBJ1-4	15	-	TGTGCCAGCAGCTTTGACAGGGGGGCTAATGAAAAACTGTTTTTT	CASSFDRGANEKLFF
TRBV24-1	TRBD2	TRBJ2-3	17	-	TGTGCCACCAGTGACCCGACTAGCGGGGGAGAGGCAGATACGCAGTATTTT	CATSDPTSGGEADTQYF
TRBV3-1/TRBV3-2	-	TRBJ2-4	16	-	TGTGCCAGCAGCCAAGGATACAGGGCAATTGGAAACATTCAGTACTTC	CASSQGYRAIGNIQYF
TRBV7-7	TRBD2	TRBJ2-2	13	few	TGTACCTTAAGGGAGGGGATGACCGGGGAGCTGTTTTTT	CTLREGMTGELFF
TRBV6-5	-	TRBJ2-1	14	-	TGTGCCAGCAGTCGGACGCCGGGAGACAATGAGCAGTTCTTC	CASSRTPGDNEQFF
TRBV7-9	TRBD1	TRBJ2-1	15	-	TGTGCCAGCAGCCAGCCTGGGACAGCAGACAATGAGCAGTTCTTC	CASSQPGTADNEQFF
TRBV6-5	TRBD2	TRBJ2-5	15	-	TGTGCCAGCAGTCAGGGGACTAGCTTATCCGGGACCCAGTACTTC	CASSQGTSLSGTQYF
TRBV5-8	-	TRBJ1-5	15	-	TGTGCCAGCAGCCGGGACCATGGTAGCAATCAGCCCCAGCATTTT	CASSRDHGSNQPQHF
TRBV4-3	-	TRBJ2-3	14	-	TGCGCCAGCAGCCAAGTGGGAGTGCCAGATACGCAGTATTTT	CASSQVGVPDTQYF
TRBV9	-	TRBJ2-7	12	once	TGTGCCAGCAGCGTAGTGGAAGACGAGCAGTACTTC	CASSVVEDEQYF
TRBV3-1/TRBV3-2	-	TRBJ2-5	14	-	TGTGCCAGCACCCCGAGTGAACTGCGGGAGACCCAGTACTTC	CASTPSELRETQYF
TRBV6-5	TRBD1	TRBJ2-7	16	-	TGTGCCAGCAGTTACCTTGTCGCAGGGGGTTCGTACGAGCAGTACTTC	CASSYLVAGGSYEQYF
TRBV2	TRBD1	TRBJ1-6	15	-	TGTGCCAGCAGGGACTACCGGGACAGGGGCTCACCCCTCCACTTT	CASRDYRDRGSPLHF
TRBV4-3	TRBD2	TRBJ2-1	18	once	TGCGCCAGCAGCCAACGGACTAGCGGGGCCAATCACGGGGATGAGCAGTTCTTC	CASSQRTSGANHGDEQFF
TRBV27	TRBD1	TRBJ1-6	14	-	TGTGCCAGCAGTCTCGGACAGGGATACTCACCCCTCCACTTT	CASSLGQGYSPLHF
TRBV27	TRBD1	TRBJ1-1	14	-	TGTGCCAGCAAGGGGGGACAGGGGGGAAAAGGAGCTTTCTTT	CASKGGQGGKGAFF
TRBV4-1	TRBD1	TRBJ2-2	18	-	TGCGCCAGCAGCCAAGTGACCCCTGGACAGGGATCCACCGGGGAGCTGTTTTTT	CASSQVTPGQGSTGELFF
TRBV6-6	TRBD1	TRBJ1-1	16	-	TGTGCCAGCACCGTCCCGGGACAGGGAGGGAGGACTGAAGCTTTCTTT	CASTVPGQGGRTEAFF
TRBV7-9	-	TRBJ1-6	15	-	TGTGCCAGCAGCCCAGGAACGGGGCCAAATTCACCCCTCCACTTT	CASSPGTGPNSPLHF
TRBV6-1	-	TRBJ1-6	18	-	TGTGCCAGCAGTGATGATTCAGTCTCCACACCCTATAATTCACCCCTCCACTTT	CASSDDSVSTPYNSPLHF
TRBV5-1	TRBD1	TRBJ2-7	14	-	TGCGCCAGCAGCCAAACAGGGGACGGCTACGAGCAGTACTTC	CASSQTGDGYEQYF
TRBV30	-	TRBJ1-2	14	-	TGTGCCTGGAGCGAGGGGGGGAGGACGGCCGGCTACACCTTC	CAWSEGGRTAGYTF